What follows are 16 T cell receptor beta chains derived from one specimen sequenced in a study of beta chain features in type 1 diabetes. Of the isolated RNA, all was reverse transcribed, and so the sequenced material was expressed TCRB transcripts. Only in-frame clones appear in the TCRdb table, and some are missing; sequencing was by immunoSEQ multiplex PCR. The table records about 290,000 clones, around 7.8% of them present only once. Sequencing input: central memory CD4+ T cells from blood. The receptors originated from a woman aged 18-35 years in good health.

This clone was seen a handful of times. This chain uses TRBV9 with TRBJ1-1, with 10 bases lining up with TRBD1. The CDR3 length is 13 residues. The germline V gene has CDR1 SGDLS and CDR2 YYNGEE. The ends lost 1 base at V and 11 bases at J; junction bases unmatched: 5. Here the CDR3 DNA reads TGTGCCAGCAGCGTAATTCCGGGACAGGGGGCTTTCTTT. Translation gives CASSVIPGQGAFF.

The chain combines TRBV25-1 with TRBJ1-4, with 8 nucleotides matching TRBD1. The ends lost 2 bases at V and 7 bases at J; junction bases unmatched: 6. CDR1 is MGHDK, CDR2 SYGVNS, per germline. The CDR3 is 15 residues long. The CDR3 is CASSEKTGAVEKLFF. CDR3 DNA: TGTGCCAGCAGTGAAAAGACAGGGGCAGTTGAAAAACTGTTTTTT.

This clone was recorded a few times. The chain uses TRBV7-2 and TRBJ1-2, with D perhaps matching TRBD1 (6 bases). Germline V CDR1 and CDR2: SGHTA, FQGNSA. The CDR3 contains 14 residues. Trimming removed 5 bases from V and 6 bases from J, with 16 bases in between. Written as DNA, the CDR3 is TGTGCCAGCAGCCCCGCGGGGGCGCGGGATGGCTACACCTTC. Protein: CASSPAGARDGYTF. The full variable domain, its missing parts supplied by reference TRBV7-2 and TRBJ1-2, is GAGVSQSPSNKVTEKGKDVELRCDPISGHTALYWYRQSLGQGLEFLIYFQGNSAPDKSGLPSDRFSAERTGGSVSTLTIQRTQQEDSAVYLCASSPAGARDGYTFGSGTRLTVV.

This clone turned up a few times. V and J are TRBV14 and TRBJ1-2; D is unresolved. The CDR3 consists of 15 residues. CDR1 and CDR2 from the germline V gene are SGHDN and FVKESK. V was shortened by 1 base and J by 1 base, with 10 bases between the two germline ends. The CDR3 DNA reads TGTGCCAGCAGCCAAGGGGTAGCTAATAACTATGGCTACACCTTC. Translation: CASSQGVANNYGYTF.

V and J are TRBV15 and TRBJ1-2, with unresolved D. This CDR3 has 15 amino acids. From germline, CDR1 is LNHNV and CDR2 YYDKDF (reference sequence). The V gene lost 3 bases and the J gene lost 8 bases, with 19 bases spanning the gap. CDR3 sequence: CATSRAVPPTEGYTF. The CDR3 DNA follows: TGTGCCACCAGCAGGGCGGTACCACCTACGGAGGGCTACACCTTC.

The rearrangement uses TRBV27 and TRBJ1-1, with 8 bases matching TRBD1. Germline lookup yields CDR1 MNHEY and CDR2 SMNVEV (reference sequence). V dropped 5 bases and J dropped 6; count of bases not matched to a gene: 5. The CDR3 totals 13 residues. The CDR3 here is CASSTLTGAEAFF. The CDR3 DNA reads TGTGCCAGCAGTACCCTGACAGGGGCTGAAGCTTTCTTT.

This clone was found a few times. The CDR3 here is CASSLKGQGWEQFF. The CDR3 nucleotides read TGTGCCAGCAGCTTAAAAGGACAGGGCTGGGAGCAGTTCTTC. V is TRBV7-2 and J is TRBJ2-1; 8 bases are a match to TRBD1. The J segment lost 10 bases and the V segment lost 2 bases, leaving 7 bases of the junction unmatched. This CDR3 has 14 amino acids. Germline V gene lookup returns CDR1 SGHTA and CDR2 FQGNSA.

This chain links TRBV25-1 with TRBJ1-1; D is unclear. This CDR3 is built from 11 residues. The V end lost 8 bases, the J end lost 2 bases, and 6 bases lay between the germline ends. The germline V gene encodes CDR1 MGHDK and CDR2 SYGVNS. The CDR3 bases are TGTGCCAGCGTGTCTAACACTGAAGCTTTCTTT. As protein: CASVSNTEAFF.

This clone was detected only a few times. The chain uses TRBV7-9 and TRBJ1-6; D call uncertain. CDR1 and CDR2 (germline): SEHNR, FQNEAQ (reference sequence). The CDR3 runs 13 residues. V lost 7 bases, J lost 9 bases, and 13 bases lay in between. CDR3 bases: TGTGCCAGCACCAACCACAAGGGTTCACCCCTCCACTTT. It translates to CASTNHKGSPLHF.

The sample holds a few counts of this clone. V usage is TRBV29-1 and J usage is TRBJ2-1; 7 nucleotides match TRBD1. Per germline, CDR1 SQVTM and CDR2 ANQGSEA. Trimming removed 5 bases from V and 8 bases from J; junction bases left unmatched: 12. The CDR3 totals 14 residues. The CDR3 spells CSVFGGRGTDEQFF. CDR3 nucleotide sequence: TGCAGCGTTTTCGGTGGCAGGGGGACGGATGAGCAGTTCTTC.

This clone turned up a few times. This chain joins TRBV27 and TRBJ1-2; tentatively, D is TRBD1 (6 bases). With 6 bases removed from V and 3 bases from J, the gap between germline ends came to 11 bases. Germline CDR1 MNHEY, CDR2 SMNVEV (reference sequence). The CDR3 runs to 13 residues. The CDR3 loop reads CASRKGGYYGYTF. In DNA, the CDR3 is TGTGCCAGCAGGAAAGGGGGTTACTATGGCTACACCTTC.

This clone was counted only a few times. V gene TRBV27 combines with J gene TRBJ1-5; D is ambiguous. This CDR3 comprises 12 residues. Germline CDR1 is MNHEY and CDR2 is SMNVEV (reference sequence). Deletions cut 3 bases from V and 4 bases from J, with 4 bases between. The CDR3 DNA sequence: TGTGCCAGCAGTTTCCGGAATCAGCCCCAGCATTTT. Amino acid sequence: CASSFRNQPQHF.

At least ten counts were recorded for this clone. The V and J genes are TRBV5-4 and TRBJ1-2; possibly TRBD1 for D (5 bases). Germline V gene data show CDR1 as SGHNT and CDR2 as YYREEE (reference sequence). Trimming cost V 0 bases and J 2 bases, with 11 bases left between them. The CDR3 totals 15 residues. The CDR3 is CASSLVRRANYGYTF. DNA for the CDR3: TGTGCCAGCAGCTTGGTACGCAGGGCCAACTATGGCTACACCTTC.

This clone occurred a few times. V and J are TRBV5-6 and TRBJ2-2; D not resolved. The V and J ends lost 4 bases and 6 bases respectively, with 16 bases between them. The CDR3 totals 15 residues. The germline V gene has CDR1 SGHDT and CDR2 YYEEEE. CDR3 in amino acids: CASSLYSSDAGELFF. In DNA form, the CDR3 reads TGTGCCAGCAGCCTTTATTCTAGTGATGCCGGGGAGCTGTTTTTT.

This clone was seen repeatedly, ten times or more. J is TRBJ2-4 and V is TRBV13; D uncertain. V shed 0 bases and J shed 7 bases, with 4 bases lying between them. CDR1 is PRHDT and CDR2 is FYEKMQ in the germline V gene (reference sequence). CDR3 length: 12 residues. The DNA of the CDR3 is TGTGCCAGCAGCTTAGGTGACAACATTCAGTACTTC. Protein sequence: CASSLGDNIQYF.

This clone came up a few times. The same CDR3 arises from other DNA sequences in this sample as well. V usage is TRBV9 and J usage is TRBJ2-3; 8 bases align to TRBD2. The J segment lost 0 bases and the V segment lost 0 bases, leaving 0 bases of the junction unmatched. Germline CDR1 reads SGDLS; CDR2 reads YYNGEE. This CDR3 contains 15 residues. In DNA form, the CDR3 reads TGTGCCAGCAGCGTAGCGGGGGGGAGCACAGATACGCAGTATTTT. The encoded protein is CASSVAGGSTDTQYF.